A selection of T cell receptor beta chains follows, all from one sample in a study of blood T cell repertoires in COVID-19. Some clones are missing from TCRdb's copy, which holds only in-frame ones; the method was immunoSEQ multiplex PCR. The data show hundreds of thousands of clones, with under 90% seen just once and about a tenth held by the top ten. Sequenced material: PBMCs or T cells enriched from blood (not recorded which). The receptors come from a woman in her twenties or thirties who had recovered from COVID-19. Both conserved end residues are part of each CDR3. A D gene is named only where the DNA matches it firmly. Size tells how often a clone was seen (once, few, many) or the class of an expanded clone, and some rows leave it out.

J,V,D,size,DNA,CDR3
TRBJ2-2,TRBV5-6,TRBD2,-,TGTGCCAGCAGCTTGTGGCGGGAGCCGCGGACCGGGGAGCTGTTTTTT,CASSLWREPRTGELFF
TRBJ2-7,TRBV4-2,-,-,TGTGCCAGCAGCCAAGAATCCATACTAGTCATCGGCGAGCAGTACTTC,CASSQESILVIGEQYF
TRBJ2-7,TRBV6-2/TRBV6-3,-,-,TGTGCCAGCAGTGAGTTTAGGGCGGGAAAATACGAGCAGTACTTC,CASSEFRAGKYEQYF
TRBJ2-1,TRBV2,TRBD2,once,TGTGCCAGCAGTGAACAGGGACTAGCGGGAACCAATGAGCAGTTCTTC,CASSEQGLAGTNEQFF
TRBJ1-5,TRBV10-3,-,once,TGTGCCATCAGACCTGGGCTACAACCTAATCAGCCCCAGCATTTT,CAIRPGLQPNQPQHF
TRBJ1-2,TRBV19,TRBD1,-,TGTGCCAGTAGCGACAGGGGGCACGACTATGGCTACACCTTC,CASSDRGHDYGYTF
TRBJ1-2,TRBV25-1,-,-,TGTGCCAGCAGTACCGGGGACTATGGCTACACCTTC,CASSTGDYGYTF
TRBJ2-1,TRBV12-5,TRBD2,once,TGTGCTAGTGGTTTGGCCCGACTAGCGTTGGGGATTAGCTCCTACAATGAGCAGTTCTTC,CASGLARLALGISSYNEQFF
TRBJ1-2,TRBV11-2,-,-,TGTGCCAGCAGCTTTCTTCAGGGCGGTGGCTACACCTTC,CASSFLQGGGYTF
TRBJ2-7,TRBV18,TRBD2,-,TGTGCCAGCTCACCCCTTCCTAGCGGAACTTCCTACGAGCAGTACTTC,CASSPLPSGTSYEQYF
TRBJ2-7,TRBV19,-,-,TGTGCCAGTAGCCCAACGGGACTTGCTACCTACGAGCAGTACTTC,CASSPTGLATYEQYF
TRBJ1-5,TRBV10-3,-,-,TGTGCCATCGGAAATTCACAGGGAAGGGGCCAGCCCCAGCATTTT,CAIGNSQGRGQPQHF
TRBJ1-5,TRBV5-4,TRBD1,-,TGTGCCAGCAGCTGGGCCCCGGGACAGCAACCCCAGCATTTT,CASSWAPGQQPQHF
TRBJ2-5,TRBV7-9,-,once,TGTGCCAGCAGCCCATGGGAGGAGACCCAGTACTTC,CASSPWEETQYF
TRBJ1-5,TRBV19,-,-,TGTGCCAGTAGTGTACTTAGCAATCAGCCCCAGCATTTT,CASSVLSNQPQHF
TRBJ2-1,TRBV24-1,TRBD2,-,TGTGCCACCAGTGACCCAAGCGGGAGTACCTACAATGAGCAGTTCTTC,CATSDPSGSTYNEQFF
TRBJ2-5,TRBV6-5,TRBD1,-,TGTGCCAGCAGGCACAGGGGGCAAGGACAAGAGACCCAGTACTTC,CASRHRGQGQETQYF
TRBJ2-2,TRBV19,TRBD1,-,TGTGCCAGTACAGGGGGCTACGGGGAGCTGTTTTTT,CASTGGYGELFF
TRBJ2-7,TRBV10-1,TRBD2,-,TGCGCCAGCACAAGGACTAGCGGGGTATTCTACGAGCAGTACTTC,CASTRTSGVFYEQYF
TRBJ1-4,TRBV6-5,TRBD1,once,TGTGCCAGCAGTTGGGACAGGGGGAATGAAAAACTGTTTTTT,CASSWDRGNEKLFF
TRBJ2-7,TRBV5-1,TRBD2,-,TGCGCCAGCAGCCCTGGACTAGCGGGGTTAGTCGAGCAGTACTTC,CASSPGLAGLVEQYF
TRBJ2-1,TRBV11-3,-,-,TGTGCCAGCAGCTTATCTCAGGGTTCCTACAATGAGCAGTTCTTC,CASSLSQGSYNEQFF
TRBJ2-5,TRBV3-1/TRBV3-2,TRBD2,once,TGTGCCAGCAGCCGTTGGGGGGGTGTTATTGAAGAGACCCAGTACTTC,CASSRWGGVIEETQYF